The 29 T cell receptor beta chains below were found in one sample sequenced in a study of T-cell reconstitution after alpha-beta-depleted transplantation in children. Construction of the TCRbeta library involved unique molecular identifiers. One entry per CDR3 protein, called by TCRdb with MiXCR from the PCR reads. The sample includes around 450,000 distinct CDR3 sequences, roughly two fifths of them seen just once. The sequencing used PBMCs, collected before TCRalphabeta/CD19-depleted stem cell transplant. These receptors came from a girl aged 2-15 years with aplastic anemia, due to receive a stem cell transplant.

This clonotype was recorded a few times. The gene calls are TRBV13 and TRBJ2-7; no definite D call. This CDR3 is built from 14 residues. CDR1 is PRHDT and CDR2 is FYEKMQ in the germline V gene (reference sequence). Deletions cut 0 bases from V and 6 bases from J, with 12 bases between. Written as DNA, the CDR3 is TGTGCCAGCAGCTTAGGTAGCCTCCCGGCCGAGCAGTACTTC. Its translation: CASSLGSLPAEQYF.

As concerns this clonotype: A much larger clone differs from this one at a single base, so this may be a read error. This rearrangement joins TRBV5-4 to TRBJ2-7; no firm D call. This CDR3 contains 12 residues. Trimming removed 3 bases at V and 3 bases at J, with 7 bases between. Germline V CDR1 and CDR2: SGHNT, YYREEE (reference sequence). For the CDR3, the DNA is TGTGCCAGCAGCTCGCAGCACTACGAGCAGTACTTC. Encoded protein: CASSSQHYEQYF. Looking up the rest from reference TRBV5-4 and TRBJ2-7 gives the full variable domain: ETGVTQSPTHLIKTRGQQVTLRCSSQSGHNTVSWYQQALGQGPQFIFQYYREEENGRGNFPPRFSGLQFPNYSSELNVNALELDDSALYLCASSSQHYEQYFGPGTRLTVT.

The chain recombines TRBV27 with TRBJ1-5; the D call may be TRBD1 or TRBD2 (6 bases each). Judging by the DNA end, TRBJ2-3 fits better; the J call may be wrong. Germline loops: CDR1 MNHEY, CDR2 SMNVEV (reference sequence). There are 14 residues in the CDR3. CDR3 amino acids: CASSFGGVDQPQYF. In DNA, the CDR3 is TGTGCCAGCAGTTTCGGGGGCGTAGATCAGCCCCAGTATTTT.

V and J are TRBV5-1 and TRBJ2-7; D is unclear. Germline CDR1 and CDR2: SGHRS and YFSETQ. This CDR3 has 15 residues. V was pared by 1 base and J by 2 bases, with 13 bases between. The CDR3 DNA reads TGCGCCAGCAGCTTGATGGCAGGTCAACCCTACGAGCAGTACTTC. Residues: CASSLMAGQPYEQYF.

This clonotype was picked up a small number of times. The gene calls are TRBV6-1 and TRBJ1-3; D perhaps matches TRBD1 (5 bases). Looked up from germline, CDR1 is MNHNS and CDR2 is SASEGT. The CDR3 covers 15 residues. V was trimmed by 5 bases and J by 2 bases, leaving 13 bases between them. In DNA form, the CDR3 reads TGTGCCAGCAGTAAACCCGACAGTACTGGAAACACCATATATTTT. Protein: CASSKPDSTGNTIYF.

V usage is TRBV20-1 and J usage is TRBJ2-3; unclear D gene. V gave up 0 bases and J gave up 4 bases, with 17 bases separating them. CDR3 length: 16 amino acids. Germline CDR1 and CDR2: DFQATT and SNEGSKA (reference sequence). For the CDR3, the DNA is TGCAGTGCTAGAGATTCTTTCGACTCAGTGGCAGATACGCAGTATTTT. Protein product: CSARDSFDSVADTQYF.

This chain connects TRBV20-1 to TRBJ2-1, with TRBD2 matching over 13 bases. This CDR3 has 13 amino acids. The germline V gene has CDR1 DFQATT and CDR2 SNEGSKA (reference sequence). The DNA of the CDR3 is TGCAGCTGGACTAGCGGGAGCTACAATGAGCAGTTCTTC. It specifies CSWTSGSYNEQFF.

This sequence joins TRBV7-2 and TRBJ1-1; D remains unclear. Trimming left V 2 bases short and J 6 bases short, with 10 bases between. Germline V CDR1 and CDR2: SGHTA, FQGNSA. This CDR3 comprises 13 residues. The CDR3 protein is CASSLFGVAEAFF. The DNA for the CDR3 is TGTGCCAGCAGCTTATTCGGGGTGGCTGAAGCTTTCTTT.

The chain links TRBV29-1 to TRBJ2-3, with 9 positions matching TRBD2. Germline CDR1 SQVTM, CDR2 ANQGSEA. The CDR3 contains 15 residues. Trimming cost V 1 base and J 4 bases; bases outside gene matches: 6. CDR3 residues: CSVEGASGAPDTQYF. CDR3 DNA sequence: TGCAGCGTTGAAGGTGCTAGCGGGGCTCCAGATACGCAGTATTTT.

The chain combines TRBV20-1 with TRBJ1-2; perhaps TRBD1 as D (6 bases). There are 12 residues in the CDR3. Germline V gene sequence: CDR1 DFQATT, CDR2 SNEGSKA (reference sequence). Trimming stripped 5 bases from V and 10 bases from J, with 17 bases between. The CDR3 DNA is TGCAGTGCTGATACAGGGTACTACGACTACACCTTC. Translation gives CSADTGYYDYTF.

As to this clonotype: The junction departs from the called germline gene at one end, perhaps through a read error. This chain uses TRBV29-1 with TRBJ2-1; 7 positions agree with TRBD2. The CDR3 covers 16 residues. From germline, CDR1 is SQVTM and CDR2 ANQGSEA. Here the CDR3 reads CSVARDGLWREKGEVF. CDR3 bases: TGCAGCGTTGCCCGGGACGGCCTTTGGCGGGAGAAGGGAGAGGTCTTC.

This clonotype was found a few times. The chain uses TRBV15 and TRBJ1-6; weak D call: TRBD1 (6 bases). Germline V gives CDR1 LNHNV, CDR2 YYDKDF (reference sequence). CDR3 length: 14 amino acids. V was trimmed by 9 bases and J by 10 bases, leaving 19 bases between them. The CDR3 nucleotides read TGTGCCACGGGGAGGGGGGCGACGGGATCACCCCTCCACTTT. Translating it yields CATGRGATGSPLHF. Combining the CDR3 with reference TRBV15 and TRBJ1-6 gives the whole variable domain DAMVIQNPRYQVTQFGKPVTLSCSQTLNHNVMYWYQQKSSQAPKLLFHYYDKDFNNEADTPDNFQSRRPNTSFCFLDIRSPGLGDTAMYLCATGRGATGSPLHFGNGTRLTVT.

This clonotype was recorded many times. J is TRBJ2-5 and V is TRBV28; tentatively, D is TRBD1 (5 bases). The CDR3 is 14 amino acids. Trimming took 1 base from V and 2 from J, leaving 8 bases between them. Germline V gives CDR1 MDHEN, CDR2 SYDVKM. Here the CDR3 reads CASSLYRQQETQYF. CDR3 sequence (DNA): TGTGCCAGCAGTTTATACAGACAGCAAGAGACCCAGTACTTC.

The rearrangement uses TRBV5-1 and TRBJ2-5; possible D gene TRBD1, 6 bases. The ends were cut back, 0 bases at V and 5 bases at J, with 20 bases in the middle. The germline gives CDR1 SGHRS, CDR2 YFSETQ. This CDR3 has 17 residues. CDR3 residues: CASSLGHRVRYSETQYF. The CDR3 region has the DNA TGCGCCAGCAGCTTGGGACACAGGGTGAGGTATTCGGAGACCCAGTACTTC.

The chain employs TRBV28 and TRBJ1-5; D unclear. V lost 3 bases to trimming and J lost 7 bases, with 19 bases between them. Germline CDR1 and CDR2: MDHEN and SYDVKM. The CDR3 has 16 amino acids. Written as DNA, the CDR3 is TGTGCCAGCAGTTTGCTCGCTGGAGCCTGGGGACAGCCCCAGCATTTT. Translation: CASSLLAGAWGQPQHF.

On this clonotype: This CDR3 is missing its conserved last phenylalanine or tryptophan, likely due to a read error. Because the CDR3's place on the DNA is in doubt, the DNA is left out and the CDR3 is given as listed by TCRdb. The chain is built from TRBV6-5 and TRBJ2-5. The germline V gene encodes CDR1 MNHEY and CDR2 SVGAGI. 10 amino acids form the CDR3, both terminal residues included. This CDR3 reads CASTYPRHLV.

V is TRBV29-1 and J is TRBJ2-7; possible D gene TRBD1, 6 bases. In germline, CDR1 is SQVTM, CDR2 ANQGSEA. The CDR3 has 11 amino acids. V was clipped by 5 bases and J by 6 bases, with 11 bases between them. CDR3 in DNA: TGCAGCGTTCGACAGGCGCTCGAGCAGTACTTC. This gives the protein CSVRQALEQYF.

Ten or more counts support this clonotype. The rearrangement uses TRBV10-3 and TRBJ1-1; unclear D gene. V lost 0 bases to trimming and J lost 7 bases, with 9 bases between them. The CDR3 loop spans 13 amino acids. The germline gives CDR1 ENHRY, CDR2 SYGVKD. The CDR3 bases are TGTGCCATCAGTGAGTCAAAGGTGGGTGAAGCTTTCTTT. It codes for CAISESKVGEAFF.

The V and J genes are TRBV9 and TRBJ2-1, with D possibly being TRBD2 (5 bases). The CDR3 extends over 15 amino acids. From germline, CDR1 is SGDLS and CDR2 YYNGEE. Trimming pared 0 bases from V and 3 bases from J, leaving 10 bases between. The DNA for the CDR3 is TGTGCCAGCAGCGTAGCGAGCGGAAACTACAATGAGCAGTTCTTC. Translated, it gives CASSVASGNYNEQFF.

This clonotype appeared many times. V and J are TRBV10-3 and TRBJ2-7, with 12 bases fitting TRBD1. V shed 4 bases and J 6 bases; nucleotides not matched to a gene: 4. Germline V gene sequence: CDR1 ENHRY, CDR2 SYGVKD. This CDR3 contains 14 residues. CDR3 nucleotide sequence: TGTGCCATCAGTGGCCGGGACAGGGGGCTCGAGCAGTACTTC. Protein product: CAISGRDRGLEQYF.

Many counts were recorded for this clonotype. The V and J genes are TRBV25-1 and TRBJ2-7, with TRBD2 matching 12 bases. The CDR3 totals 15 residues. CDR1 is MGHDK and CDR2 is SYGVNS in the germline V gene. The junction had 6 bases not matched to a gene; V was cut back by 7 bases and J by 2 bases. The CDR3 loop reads CASTLAGGPTYEQYF. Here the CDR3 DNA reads TGTGCCAGCACTCTAGCGGGAGGGCCGACCTACGAGCAGTACTTC.

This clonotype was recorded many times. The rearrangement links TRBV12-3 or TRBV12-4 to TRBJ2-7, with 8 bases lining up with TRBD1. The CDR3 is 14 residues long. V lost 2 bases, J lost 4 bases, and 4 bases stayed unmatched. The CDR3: CASSLPGQGYEQYF. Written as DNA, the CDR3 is TGTGCCAGCAGTTTACCTGGACAGGGTTACGAGCAGTACTTC.

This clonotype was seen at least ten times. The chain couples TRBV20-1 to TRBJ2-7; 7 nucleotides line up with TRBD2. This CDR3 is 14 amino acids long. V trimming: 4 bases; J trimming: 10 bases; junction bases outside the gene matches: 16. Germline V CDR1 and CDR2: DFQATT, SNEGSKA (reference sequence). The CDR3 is CSATPGGRGPDQYF. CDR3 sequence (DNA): TGCAGTGCTACCCCCGGGGGGAGGGGACCCGACCAGTACTTC.

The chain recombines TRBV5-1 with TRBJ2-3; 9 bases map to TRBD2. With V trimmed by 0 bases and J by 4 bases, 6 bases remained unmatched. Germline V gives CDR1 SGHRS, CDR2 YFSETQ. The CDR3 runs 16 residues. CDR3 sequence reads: CASSLGGGAYPDTQYF. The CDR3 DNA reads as TGCGCCAGCAGCTTGGGCGGGGGGGCGTATCCAGATACGCAGTATTTT. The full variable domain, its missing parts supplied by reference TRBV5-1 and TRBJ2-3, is KAGVTQTPRYLIKTRGQQVTLSCSPISGHRSVSWYQQTPGQGLQFLFEYFSETQRNKGNFPGRFSGRQFSNSRSEMNVSTLELGDSALYLCASSLGGGAYPDTQYFGPGTRLTVL.

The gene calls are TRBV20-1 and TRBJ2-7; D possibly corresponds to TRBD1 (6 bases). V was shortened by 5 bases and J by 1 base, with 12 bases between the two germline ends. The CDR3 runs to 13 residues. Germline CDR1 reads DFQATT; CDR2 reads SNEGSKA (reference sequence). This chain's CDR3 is CSAPNGQSYEQYF. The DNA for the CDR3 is TGCAGTGCTCCTAACGGACAGTCCTACGAGCAGTACTTC.

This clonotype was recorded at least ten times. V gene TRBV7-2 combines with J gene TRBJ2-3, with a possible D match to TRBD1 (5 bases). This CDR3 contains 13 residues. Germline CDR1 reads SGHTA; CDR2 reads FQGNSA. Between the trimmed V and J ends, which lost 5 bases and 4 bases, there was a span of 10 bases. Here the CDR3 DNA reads TGTGCCAGCAGCCCTGGGGCCGCAGATACGCAGTATTTT. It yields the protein CASSPGAADTQYF.

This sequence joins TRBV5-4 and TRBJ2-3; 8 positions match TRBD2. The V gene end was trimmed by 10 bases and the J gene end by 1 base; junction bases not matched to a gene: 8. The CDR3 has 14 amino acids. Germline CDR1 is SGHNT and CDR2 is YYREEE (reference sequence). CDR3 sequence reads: CAGGGPLRTDTQYF. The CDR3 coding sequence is TGTGCCGGCGGGGGGCCCCTCCGCACAGATACGCAGTATTTT.

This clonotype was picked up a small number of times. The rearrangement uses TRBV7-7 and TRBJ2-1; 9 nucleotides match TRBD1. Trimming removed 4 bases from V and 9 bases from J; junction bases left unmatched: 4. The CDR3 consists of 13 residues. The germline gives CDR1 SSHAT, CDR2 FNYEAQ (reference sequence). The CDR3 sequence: CASSWDRDGEQFF. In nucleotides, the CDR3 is TGTGCCAGCAGCTGGGACAGGGACGGTGAGCAGTTCTTC.

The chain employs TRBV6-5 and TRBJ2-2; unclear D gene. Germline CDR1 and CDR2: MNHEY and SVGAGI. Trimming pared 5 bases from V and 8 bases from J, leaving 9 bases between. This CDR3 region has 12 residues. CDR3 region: CASSLRWGELFF. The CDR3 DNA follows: TGTGCCAGCAGTCTCCGTTGGGGGGAGCTGTTTTTT.